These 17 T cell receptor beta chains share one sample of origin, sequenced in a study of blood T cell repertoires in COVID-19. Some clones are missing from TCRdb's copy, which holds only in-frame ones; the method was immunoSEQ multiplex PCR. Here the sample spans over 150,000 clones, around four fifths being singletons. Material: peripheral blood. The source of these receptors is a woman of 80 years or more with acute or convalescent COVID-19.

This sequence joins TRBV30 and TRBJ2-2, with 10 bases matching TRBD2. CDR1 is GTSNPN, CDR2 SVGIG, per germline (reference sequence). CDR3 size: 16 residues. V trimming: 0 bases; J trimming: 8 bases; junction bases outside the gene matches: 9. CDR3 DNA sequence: TGTGCCTGGAGTGTACGCAGCGGGAGGGCCGGAGGGGAGCTGTTTTTT. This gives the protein CAWSVRSGRAGGELFF.

CDR3 DNA sequence: TGTGCCAGCTCACCCCCTTCCGGGCCGGGAGGTGGGCAGTACTTC. As protein: CASSPPSGPGGGQYF. V usage is TRBV18 and J usage is TRBJ2-7, with 7 bases fitting TRBD2. The ends lost 3 bases at V and 9 bases at J; junction bases unmatched: 14. The CDR3 has 15 amino acids. Germline V gene data show CDR1 as KGHSH and CDR2 as LQKENI.

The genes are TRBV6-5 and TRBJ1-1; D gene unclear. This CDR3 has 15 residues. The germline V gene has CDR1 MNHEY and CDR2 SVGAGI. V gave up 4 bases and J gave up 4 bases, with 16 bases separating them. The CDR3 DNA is TGTGCCAGCAGTTCCTTGGTTATTTCGGGCACTGAAGCTTTCTTT. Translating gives CASSSLVISGTEAFF.

CDR3 region: CASSFTGTGANEQYF. CDR3 coding DNA: TGTGCCAGCAGTTTCACCGGGACAGGGGCCAACGAGCAGTACTTC. The rearrangement joins TRBV6-2 or TRBV6-3 to TRBJ2-7; 10 bases match TRBD1. The V gene's germline CDR1 is MNHEY and CDR2 SVGEGT. The CDR3 length is 15 residues. V gave up 4 bases and J gave up 5 bases; unmatched junction bases: 8.

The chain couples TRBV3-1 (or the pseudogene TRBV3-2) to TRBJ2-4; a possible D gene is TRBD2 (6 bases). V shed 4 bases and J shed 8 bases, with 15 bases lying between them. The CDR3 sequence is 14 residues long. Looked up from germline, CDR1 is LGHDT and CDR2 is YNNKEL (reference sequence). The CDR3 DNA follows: TGTGCCAGCAGCCTTCGACACCCGGGGGACATTCAGTACTTC. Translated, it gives CASSLRHPGDIQYF.

CDR3 nucleotide sequence: TGTGCCAGCATTAACAGGGCTCATGACACTGAAGCTTTCTTT. It specifies CASINRAHDTEAFF. J is TRBJ1-1 and V is TRBV27; D may be TRBD1 (6 bases). This CDR3 has 14 residues. Germline lookup yields CDR1 MNHEY and CDR2 SMNVEV (reference sequence). Trimming left V 7 bases short and J 3 bases short, with 15 bases between.

The CDR3, as DNA: TGTGCCAGCAGTTTATCCGGGACAGGGCTGGGGAAGACCCAGTACTTC. Protein: CASSLSGTGLGKTQYF. This rearrangement joins TRBV28 to TRBJ2-5, with 9 positions matching TRBD1. CDR1 and CDR2 from the germline V gene are MDHEN and SYDVKM. This CDR3 spans 16 amino acids. With 1 base clipped from V and 6 bases from J, the junction kept 9 bases outside the gene matches.

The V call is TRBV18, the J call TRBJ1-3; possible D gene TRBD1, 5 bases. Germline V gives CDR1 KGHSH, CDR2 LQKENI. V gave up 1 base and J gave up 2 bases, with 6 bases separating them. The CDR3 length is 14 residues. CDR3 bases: TGTGCCAGCTCACCACAGGGGACTGGAAACACCATATATTTT. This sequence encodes CASSPQGTGNTIYF.

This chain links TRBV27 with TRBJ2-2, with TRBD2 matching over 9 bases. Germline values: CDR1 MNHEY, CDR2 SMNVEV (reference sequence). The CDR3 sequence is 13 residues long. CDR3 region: CASGRIEAGELFF. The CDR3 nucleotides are TGTGCTAGCGGGAGAATTGAGGCCGGGGAGCTGTTTTTT.

CDR3 sequence reads: CASSQGQLEKLFF. In nucleotides, the CDR3 is TGTGCCAGCAGCCAGGGACAGCTTGAAAAACTGTTTTTT. The chain employs TRBV7-2 and TRBJ1-4; 7 bases agree with TRBD1. Germline CDR1 and CDR2: SGHTA and FQGNSA. The CDR3 has 13 amino acids. Trimming took 5 bases from V and 7 from J; bases not matched to a gene: 4.

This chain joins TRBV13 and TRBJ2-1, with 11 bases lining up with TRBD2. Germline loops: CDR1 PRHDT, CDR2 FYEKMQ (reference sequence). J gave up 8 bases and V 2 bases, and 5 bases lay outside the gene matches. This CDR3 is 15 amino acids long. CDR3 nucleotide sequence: TGTGCCAGCAGCTTAACGGGACTAGCGGAGTATGAGCAGTTCTTC. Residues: CASSLTGLAEYEQFF.

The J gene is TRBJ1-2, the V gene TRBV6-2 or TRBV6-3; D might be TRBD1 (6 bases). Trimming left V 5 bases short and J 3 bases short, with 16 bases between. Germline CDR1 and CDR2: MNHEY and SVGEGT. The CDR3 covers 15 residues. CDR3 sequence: CASSPTMDSYYGYTF. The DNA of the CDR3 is TGTGCCAGCAGTCCCACTATGGACAGCTACTATGGCTACACCTTC.

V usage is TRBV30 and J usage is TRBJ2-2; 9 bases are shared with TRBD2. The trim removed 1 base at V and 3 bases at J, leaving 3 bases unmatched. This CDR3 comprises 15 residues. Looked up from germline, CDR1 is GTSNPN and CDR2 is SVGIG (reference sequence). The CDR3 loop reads CAWSATSGYTGELFF. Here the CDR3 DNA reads TGTGCCTGGAGTGCGACTAGCGGATACACCGGGGAGCTGTTTTTT.

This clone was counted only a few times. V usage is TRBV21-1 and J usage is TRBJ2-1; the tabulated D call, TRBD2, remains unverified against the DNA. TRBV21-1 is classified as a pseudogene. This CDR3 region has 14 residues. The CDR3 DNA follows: TGTGCCAGCGTGAACGATAGCAGTCACAATGAGCAGTTCTTC. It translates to CASVNDSSHNEQFF.

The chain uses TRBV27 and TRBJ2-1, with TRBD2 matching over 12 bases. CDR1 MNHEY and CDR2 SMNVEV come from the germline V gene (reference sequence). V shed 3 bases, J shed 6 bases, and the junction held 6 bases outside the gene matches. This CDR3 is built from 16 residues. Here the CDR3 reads CASSFVLAGGPNEQFF. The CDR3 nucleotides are TGTGCCAGCAGTTTTGTCCTAGCGGGGGGGCCCAATGAGCAGTTCTTC.

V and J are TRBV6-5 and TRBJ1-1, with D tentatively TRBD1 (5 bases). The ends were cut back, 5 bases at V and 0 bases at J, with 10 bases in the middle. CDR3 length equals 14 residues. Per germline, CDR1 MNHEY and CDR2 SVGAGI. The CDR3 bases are TGTGCCAGCAGTACCGGACATTTGAACACTGAAGCTTTCTTT. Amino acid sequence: CASSTGHLNTEAFF.

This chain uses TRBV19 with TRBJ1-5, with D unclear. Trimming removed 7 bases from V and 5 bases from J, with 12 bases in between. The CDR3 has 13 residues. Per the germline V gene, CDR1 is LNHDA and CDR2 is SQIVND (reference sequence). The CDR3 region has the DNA TGTGCCAGTAATTATAGGCGGGATCAGCCCCAGCATTTT. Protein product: CASNYRRDQPQHF. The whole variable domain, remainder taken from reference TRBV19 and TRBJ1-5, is DGGITQSPKYLFRKEGQNVTLSCEQNLNHDAMYWYRQDPGQGLRLIYYSQIVNDFQKGDIAEGYSVSREKKESFPLTVTSAQKNPTAFYLCASNYRRDQPQHFGDGTRLSIL.